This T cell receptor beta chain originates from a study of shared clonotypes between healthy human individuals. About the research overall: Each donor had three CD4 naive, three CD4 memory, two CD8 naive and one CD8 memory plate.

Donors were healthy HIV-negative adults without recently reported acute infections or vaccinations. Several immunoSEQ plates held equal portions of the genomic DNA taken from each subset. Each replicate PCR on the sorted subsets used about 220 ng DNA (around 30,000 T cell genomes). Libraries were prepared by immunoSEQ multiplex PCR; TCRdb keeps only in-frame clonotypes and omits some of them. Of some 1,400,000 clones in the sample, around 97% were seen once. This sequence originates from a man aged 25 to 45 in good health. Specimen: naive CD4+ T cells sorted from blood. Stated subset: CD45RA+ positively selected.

In DNA, the CDR3 is TGCAGCGTACTACAGGGGGGAAATGGCTACACCTTC. This translates into CSVLQGGNGYTF. The rearrangement links TRBV29-1 to TRBJ1-2, with TRBD1 matching over 8 bases. The V and J ends lost 6 bases and 6 bases, in that order; junction bases with no gene match: 6. Germline loops: CDR1 SQVTM, CDR2 ANQGSEA. This CDR3 is 12 amino acids long.